This entry lists 27 T cell receptor beta chains sequenced from one sample in a study of shared clonotypes between healthy human individuals. Clones were read by immunoSEQ multiplex PCR, and TCRdb kept only the in-frame ones, dropping some. The table shows 2.3 million or so clones, with just over 90% occurring only once. What was sequenced was naive CD4+ T cells from PBMCs. Stated subset: CD45RA+ positively selected. These receptors originate from a man aged 18 to 30 in good health. Some clones in this sample may be carry-over from other donors' samples.

The J gene is TRBJ2-1, the V gene TRBV9; perhaps TRBD1 as D (6 bases). Germline values: CDR1 SGDLS, CDR2 YYNGEE. Trimming cost V 3 bases and J 7 bases, with 20 bases left between them. CDR3 length: 16 residues. The CDR3 sequence: CASSEGAAGQGNEQFF. CDR3 bases: TGTGCCAGCAGCGAAGGGGCGGCAGGGCAGGGGAATGAGCAGTTCTTC.

The V gene is TRBV11-2, the J gene TRBJ2-1; D gene unclear. CDR1 is SGHAT, CDR2 FQNNGV, per germline. The length of the CDR3 is 12 residues. The V gene lost 3 bases and the J gene lost 8 bases, with 8 bases spanning the gap. CDR3 sequence: CASSFRLYEQFF. CDR3 coding DNA: TGTGCCAGCAGCTTTCGACTCTATGAGCAGTTCTTC.

This chain joins TRBV7-6 and TRBJ1-3, with no clear D. Germline CDR1 reads SGHVS; CDR2 reads FNYEAQ. This CDR3 has 16 residues. V lost 2 bases and J 1 base, leaving 12 bases between the germline ends. CDR3 residues: CASSLRGSRSGNTIYF. The CDR3 DNA follows: TGTGCCAGCAGCTTACGTGGAAGCCGATCTGGAAACACCATATATTTT.

The chain recombines TRBV6-6 with TRBJ2-1, with TRBD2 matching 10 bases. Germline CDR1 and CDR2: MNHNY and SVGAGI (reference sequence). The V and J ends lost 6 bases and 8 bases, in that order; junction bases with no gene match: 10. This CDR3 comprises 15 residues. CDR3 sequence: CASRVPTSGSHEQFF. The CDR3 DNA follows: TGTGCCAGCAGGGTACCGACTAGCGGGTCCCATGAGCAGTTCTTC.

The V and J genes are TRBV28 and TRBJ1-1; the D gene is possibly TRBD1 (6 bases). Trimming removed 6 bases from V and 5 bases from J, with 16 bases in between. The CDR3 runs 14 residues. Germline CDR1 MDHEN, CDR2 SYDVKM. This CDR3 is CASRWSGAGTEAFF. The DNA of the CDR3 is TGTGCCAGCAGGTGGTCAGGGGCGGGGACTGAAGCTTTCTTT. The full variable domain, its missing parts supplied by reference TRBV28 and TRBJ1-1, is DVKVTQSSRYLVKRTGEKVFLECVQDMDHENMFWYRQDPGLGLRLIYFSYDVKMKEKGDIPEGYSVSREKKERFSLILESASTNQTSMYLCASRWSGAGTEAFFGQGTRLTVV.

The rearrangement uses TRBV5-4 and TRBJ2-5, with D possibly being TRBD2 (6 bases). CDR1 and CDR2 (germline): SGHNT, YYREEE (reference sequence). The CDR3 totals 13 residues. V was clipped by 3 bases and J by 10 bases, with 16 bases between them. CDR3 in DNA: TGTGCCAGCAGCTCCCAATGGGCGGAGGGCCAGTACTTC. Translation: CASSSQWAEGQYF.

The chain employs TRBV9 and TRBJ2-3, with no clear D. This CDR3 is 12 amino acids long. Germline V gene lookup returns CDR1 SGDLS and CDR2 YYNGEE. V lost 1 base and J 6 bases, leaving 6 bases between the germline ends. CDR3 residues: CASSVLPDTQYF. CDR3 nucleotide sequence: TGTGCCAGCAGCGTATTACCGGATACGCAGTATTTT.

Comments on this clone: Other DNA variants within this sample encode the same CDR3. The chain carries TRBV11-1 and TRBJ2-5; D is ambiguous. The CDR3 runs 14 residues. V shed 1 base and J shed 1 base, with 7 bases lying between them. In germline, CDR1 is SGHAT, CDR2 FQDESV (reference sequence). The CDR3 sequence: CASSLEAGQETQYF. The DNA of the CDR3 is TGTGCCAGCAGCTTAGAGGCAGGCCAAGAGACCCAGTACTTC.

V usage is TRBV5-1 and J usage is TRBJ2-4; no definite D call. Trimming pared 0 bases from V and 4 bases from J, leaving 11 bases between. CDR1 is SGHRS and CDR2 is YFSETQ in the germline V gene. The CDR3 is 15 residues long. CDR3 in amino acids: CASSLALGLKNIQYF. In nucleotides, the CDR3 is TGCGCCAGCAGCTTGGCTCTGGGGTTGAAAAACATTCAGTACTTC. Together with reference TRBV5-1 and TRBJ2-4, the CDR3 gives the full variable domain: KAGVTQTPRYLIKTRGQQVTLSCSPISGHRSVSWYQQTPGQGLQFLFEYFSETQRNKGNFPGRFSGRQFSNSRSEMNVSTLELGDSALYLCASSLALGLKNIQYFGAGTRLSVL.

The CDR3, as DNA: TGTGCCAGCAGGGCCGGGACTAGCGGGAGTTCCGGGGAGCTGTTTTTT. Its protein is CASRAGTSGSSGELFF. The chain combines TRBV9 with TRBJ2-2; 14 positions match TRBD2. The CDR3 has 16 amino acids. The V gene's germline CDR1 is SGDLS and CDR2 YYNGEE. V lost 5 bases, J lost 6 bases, and 6 bases stayed unmatched.

The CDR3 coding sequence is TGTGCCAGCAGTAGGCGCCAGGGGCGTGATGAAAAACTGTTTTTT. Translated, it gives CASSRRQGRDEKLFF. The chain links TRBV28 to TRBJ1-4; D might be TRBD1 (6 bases). Trimming stripped 5 bases from V and 6 bases from J, with 16 bases between. The V gene's germline CDR1 is MDHEN and CDR2 SYDVKM. CDR3 length equals 15 residues.

V and J are TRBV30 and TRBJ1-2; D possibly corresponds to TRBD1 (5 bases). Deletions cut 4 bases from V and 6 bases from J, with 15 bases between. The CDR3 has 13 residues. The germline gives CDR1 GTSNPN, CDR2 SVGIG (reference sequence). DNA of the CDR3: TGTGCCTGGATTAGTAGATGGGGGAATGGCTACACCTTC. It yields the protein CAWISRWGNGYTF.

CDR3 sequence: CASSDSGGDYGYTF. DNA for the CDR3: TGCGCCAGCAGCGACTCAGGGGGCGACTATGGCTACACCTTC. The chain recombines TRBV5-1 with TRBJ1-2; 8 positions agree with TRBD1. The trim removed 4 bases at V and 3 bases at J, leaving 5 bases unmatched. Germline-derived CDR1 and CDR2 are SGHRS and YFSETQ. CDR3 length: 14 residues.

In DNA, the CDR3 is TGTGCCAGCGCCCGCCCCGGAGGGGTTATAACGCAGTATTTT. It is translated as CASARPGGVITQYF. The chain carries TRBV2 and TRBJ2-3; maybe TRBD2 (6 bases). This CDR3 is built from 14 residues. The V end lost 8 bases, the J end lost 9 bases, and 21 bases lay between the germline ends. The germline gives CDR1 SNHLY, CDR2 FYNNEI.

The V call is TRBV28, the J call TRBJ1-5; tentative D call: TRBD1 (5 bases). Trimming left V 2 bases short and J 9 bases short, with 14 bases between. From germline, CDR1 is MDHEN and CDR2 SYDVKM. This CDR3 contains 14 residues. The chain's CDR3 is CASSLDSGARPQHF. The CDR3 DNA reads as TGTGCCAGCAGTTTAGATTCCGGGGCGCGGCCCCAGCATTTT.

The V call is TRBV7-8, the J call TRBJ2-1; D is uncertain. V shed 5 bases and J shed 9 bases, with 8 bases lying between them. CDR3 length: 11 residues. Germline-derived CDR1 and CDR2 are SGHVS and FQNEAQ. For the CDR3, the DNA is TGTGCCAGCAGCCACTGGGGTGAGCAGTTCTTC. It translates to CASSHWGEQFF.

The chain uses TRBV7-9 and TRBJ2-7; 7 positions agree with TRBD1. The germline V gene encodes CDR1 SEHNR and CDR2 FQNEAQ (reference sequence). The CDR3 loop spans 16 amino acids. Trimming took 2 bases from V and 0 from J; bases not matched to a gene: 7. DNA of the CDR3: TGTGCCAGCAGCTTACTCTTTAGGGGGCTCTCCTACGAGCAGTACTTC. This gives the protein CASSLLFRGLSYEQYF.

This clone has a handful of counts. This sequence joins TRBV7-9 and TRBJ2-7; 10 positions match TRBD1. Germline V gives CDR1 SEHNR, CDR2 FQNEAQ (reference sequence). V gave up 5 bases and J gave up 2 bases; unmatched junction bases: 9. The CDR3 contains 16 residues. DNA of the CDR3: TGTGCCAGCAGCGGTGAGGGGACAGGGGCTACCTACGAGCAGTACTTC. It encodes CASSGEGTGATYEQYF.

With respect to this clone: Relative to the germline gene, one junction end is altered; a read error may explain this. The genes are TRBV28 and TRBJ1-4; no firm D call. The CDR3 consists of 13 residues. Germline V CDR1 and CDR2: MDHEN, SYDVKM. In nucleotides, the CDR3 is TGTGCCAGCAATTTAAGGAACAGTGAAAAACTGTTTTTT. It codes for CASNLRNSEKLFF.

This chain links TRBV29-1 with TRBJ2-5, with 7 nucleotides matching TRBD1. The germline V gene has CDR1 SQVTM and CDR2 ANQGSEA. CDR3 length equals 12 residues. Germline trimming cut 8 bases from V and 3 bases from J; bases unmatched to any gene: 6. CDR3 sequence reads: CSLRQGEETQYF. CDR3 bases: TGCAGCCTGCGACAGGGTGAAGAGACCCAGTACTTC.

As for this clone: One end of the junction varies from germline; a read error may be responsible. The J gene is TRBJ1-2, the V gene TRBV5-6; D gene ambiguous. Germline assignment: CDR1 SGHDT and CDR2 YYEEEE. The CDR3 covers 12 residues. In DNA form, the CDR3 reads TGTGCCAGCAGCTTGTGGGCATCAGACCGTCTCTTC. Translated, it gives CASSLWASDRLF. Full variable domain (outside the CDR3, taken from reference TRBV5-6 and TRBJ1-2): DAGVTQSPTHLIKTRGQQVTLRCSPKSGHDTVSWYQQALGQGPQFIFQYYEEEERQRGNFPDRFSGHQFPNYSSELNVNALLLGDSALYLCASSLWASDRLFGSGTRLTVV.

J is TRBJ1-2 and V is TRBV11-3; D unresolved. This CDR3 contains 14 residues. The V gene lost 1 base and the J gene lost 4 bases, with 10 bases spanning the gap. CDR1 is SGHNT and CDR2 is YENEEA in the germline V gene. The CDR3 DNA reads TGTGCCAGCAGCTTAGTTGCGTGGGGCTATGGCTACACCTTC. Its translation is CASSLVAWGYGYTF.

This clone was observed once. The chain uses TRBV15 and TRBJ2-7; TRBD1 aligns across 7 bases. Germline loops: CDR1 LNHNV, CDR2 YYDKDF (reference sequence). V lost 1 base to trimming and J lost 2 bases; unmatched junction nucleotides: 2. The CDR3 contains 14 residues. CDR3 in amino acids: CATSRGGTAYEQYF. The CDR3 nucleotides read TGTGCCACCAGCAGAGGTGGGACAGCCTACGAGCAGTACTTC.

As for this clone: A junction boundary mismatches the germline segment, possibly from a read error. In the same sample, other DNA sequences code for this CDR3. The chain carries TRBV7-2 and TRBJ2-5; D possibly corresponds to TRBD2 (5 bases). The germline CDR1 and CDR2 sequences are SGHTA and FQGNSA. The CDR3 spans 13 residues. The CDR3 sequence: CASSLALGETQYF. The CDR3, as DNA: TGTGCCAGCAGCCTAGCACTTGGGGAGACCCAGTACTTC.

This rearrangement joins TRBV28 to TRBJ1-1, with no clear D. Germline CDR1 and CDR2: MDHEN and SYDVKM. Between the trimmed V and J ends, which lost 2 bases and 1 base, there was a span of 8 bases. This CDR3 is built from 14 residues. The CDR3, as DNA: TGTGCCAGCAGTTTACGACCGTGGAACACTGAAGCTTTCTTT. Translation: CASSLRPWNTEAFF.

The rearrangement links TRBV25-1 to TRBJ2-1, with 7 bases lining up with TRBD1. CDR3 length: 15 residues. Germline CDR1 is MGHDK and CDR2 is SYGVNS. V lost 1 base, J lost 9 bases, and 9 bases stayed unmatched. CDR3 sequence (DNA): TGTGCCAGCAGTGAATCCAGGCAGGGGGACACTGAGCAGTTCTTC. Translated: CASSESRQGDTEQFF.

The V gene is TRBV4-1, the J gene TRBJ2-1, with D uncertain. This CDR3 has 17 residues. Looked up from germline, CDR1 is MGHRA and CDR2 is YSYEKL. Trimming pared 2 bases from V and 7 bases from J, leaving 21 bases between. The CDR3 coding sequence is TGCGCCAGCAGCCAAAAAAGAGTAGGCGGCGTGGGGAATGAGCAGTTCTTC. As protein: CASSQKRVGGVGNEQFF.